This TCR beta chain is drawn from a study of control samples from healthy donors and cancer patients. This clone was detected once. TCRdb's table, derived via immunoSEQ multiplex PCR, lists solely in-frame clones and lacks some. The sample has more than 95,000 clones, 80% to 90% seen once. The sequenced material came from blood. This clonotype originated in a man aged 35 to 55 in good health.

Written as DNA, the CDR3 is TGCGCCAGCAGCCAAGCTGATACGCAGTATTTT. The encoded protein is CASSQADTQYF. The chain couples TRBV4-3 to TRBJ2-3; D ambiguous. This CDR3 comprises 11 residues. Germline V gene data show CDR1 as LGHNA and CDR2 as YSLEER. With 1 base removed from V and 6 bases from J, the gap between germline ends came to 2 bases.